Included here is one TCR beta chain sequence, with context. What it recognizes is unknown. These data belong to a study of OX40 agonist ivuxolimab in advanced cancers. Study as a whole: Given to patients was ivuxolimab, an agonistic anti-OX40 (CD134) antibody. Allowance was made for prior anti-PD-1, anti-PD-L1 or anti-CTLA-4 therapy, and roughly 40% had some. Study results and caveats: At 0.1 to 3.0 mg/kg, CD4+ and CD8+ blood T cells expanded clonally by week 6. Expanded clones were, on average, more numerous among CD8+ T cells than CD4+.

This table comes from immunoSEQ multiplex PCR, and its TCRdb copy is limited to in-frame clones, with some not included. The sample shows about 150,000 clones, about 93% of them seen only once. Trimming removed 4 bases from V and 0 bases from J; junction bases left unmatched: 6. Germline V lookup: CDR1 SGHAT, CDR2 FQNNGV. This CDR3 contains 16 residues. The chain couples TRBV11-2 to TRBJ2-1; TRBD2 agrees at 7 bases. The receptor was isolated from an adult with an advanced solid tumor such as melanoma, head and neck, liver or kidney cancer. The sample in question was CD4+ or CD8+ T cells sorted from blood, obtained in a trial of the OX40 agonist ivuxolimab. The CDR3 reads CASSSLGGTSYNEQFF. The DNA for the CDR3 is TGTGCCAGCAGCTCCCTCGGGGGGACCTCCTACAATGAGCAGTTCTTC.